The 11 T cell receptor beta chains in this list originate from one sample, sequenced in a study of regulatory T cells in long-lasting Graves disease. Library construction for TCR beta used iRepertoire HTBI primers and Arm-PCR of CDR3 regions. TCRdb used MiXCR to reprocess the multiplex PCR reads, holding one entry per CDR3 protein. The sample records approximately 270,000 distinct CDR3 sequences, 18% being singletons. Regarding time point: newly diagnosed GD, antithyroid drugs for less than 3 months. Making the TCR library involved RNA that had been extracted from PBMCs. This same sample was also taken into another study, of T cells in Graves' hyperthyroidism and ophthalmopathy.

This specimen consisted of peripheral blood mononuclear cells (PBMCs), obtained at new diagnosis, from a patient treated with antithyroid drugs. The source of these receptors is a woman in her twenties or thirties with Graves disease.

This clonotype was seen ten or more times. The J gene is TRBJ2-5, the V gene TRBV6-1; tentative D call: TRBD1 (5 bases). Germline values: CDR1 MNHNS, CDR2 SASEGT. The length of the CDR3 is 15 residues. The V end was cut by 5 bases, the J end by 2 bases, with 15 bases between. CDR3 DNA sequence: TGTGCCAGCAGTCAGGGCGGTCAGACTCAAGAGACCCAGTACTTC. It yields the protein CASSQGGQTQETQYF.

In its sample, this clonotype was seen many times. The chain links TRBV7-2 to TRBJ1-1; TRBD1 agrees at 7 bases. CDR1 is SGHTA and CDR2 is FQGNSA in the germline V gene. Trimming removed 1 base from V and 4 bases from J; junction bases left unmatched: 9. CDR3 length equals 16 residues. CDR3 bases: TGTGCCAGCAGCTTAGTGTTTTCCCGGGACAGCACTGAAGCTTTCTTT. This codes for CASSLVFSRDSTEAFF.

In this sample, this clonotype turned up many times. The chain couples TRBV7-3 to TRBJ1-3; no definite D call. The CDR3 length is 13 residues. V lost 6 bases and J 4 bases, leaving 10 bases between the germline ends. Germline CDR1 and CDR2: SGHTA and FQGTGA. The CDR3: CASSSTAGNTIYF. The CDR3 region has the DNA TGTGCCAGCAGTTCCACAGCCGGAAACACCATATATTTT.

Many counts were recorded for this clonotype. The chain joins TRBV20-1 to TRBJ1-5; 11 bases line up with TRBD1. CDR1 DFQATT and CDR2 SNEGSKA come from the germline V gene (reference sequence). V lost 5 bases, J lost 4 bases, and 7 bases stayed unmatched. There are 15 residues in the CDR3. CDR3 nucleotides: TGCAGTGCTGAACCCGGGACAGGGGGTAATCAGCCCCAGCATTTT. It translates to CSAEPGTGGNQPQHF.

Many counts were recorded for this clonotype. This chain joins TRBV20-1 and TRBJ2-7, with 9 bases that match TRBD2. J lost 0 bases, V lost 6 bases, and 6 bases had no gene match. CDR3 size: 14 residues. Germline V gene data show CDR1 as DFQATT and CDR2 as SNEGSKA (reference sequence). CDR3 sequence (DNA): TGCAGTGCATCCGGGCGGGGGGGCTCCTACGAGCAGTACTTC. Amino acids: CSASGRGGSYEQYF.

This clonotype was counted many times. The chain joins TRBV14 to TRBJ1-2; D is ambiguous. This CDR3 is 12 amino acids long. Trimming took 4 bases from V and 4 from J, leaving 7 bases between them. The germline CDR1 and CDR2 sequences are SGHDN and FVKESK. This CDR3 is CASSRLFYGYTF. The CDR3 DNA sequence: TGTGCCAGCAGCCGCTTATTCTATGGCTACACCTTC.

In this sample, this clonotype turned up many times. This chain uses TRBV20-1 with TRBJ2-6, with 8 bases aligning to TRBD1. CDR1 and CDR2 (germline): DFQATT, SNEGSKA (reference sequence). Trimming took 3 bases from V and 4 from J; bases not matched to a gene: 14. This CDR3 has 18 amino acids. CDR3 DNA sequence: TGCAGTGCTAGGGAACCGGGACAGGTGGTTCAGGGGGCCAACGTCCTGACTTTC. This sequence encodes CSAREPGQVVQGANVLTF.

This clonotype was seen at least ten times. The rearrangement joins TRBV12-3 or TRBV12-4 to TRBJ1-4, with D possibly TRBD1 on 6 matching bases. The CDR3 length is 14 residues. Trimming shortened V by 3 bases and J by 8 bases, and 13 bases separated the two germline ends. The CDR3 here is CASSLGGAGEKLFF. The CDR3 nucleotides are TGTGCCAGCAGTTTGGGGGGCGCCGGAGAAAAACTGTTTTTT.

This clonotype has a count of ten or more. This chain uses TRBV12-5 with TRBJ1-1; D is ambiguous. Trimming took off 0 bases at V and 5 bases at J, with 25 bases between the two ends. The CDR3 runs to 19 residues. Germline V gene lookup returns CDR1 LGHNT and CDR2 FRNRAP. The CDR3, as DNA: TGTGCTAGTGGTTTGGTTCTTACCGGAGCGGTGCCCCAGAAGACTGAAGCTTTCTTT. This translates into CASGLVLTGAVPQKTEAFF.

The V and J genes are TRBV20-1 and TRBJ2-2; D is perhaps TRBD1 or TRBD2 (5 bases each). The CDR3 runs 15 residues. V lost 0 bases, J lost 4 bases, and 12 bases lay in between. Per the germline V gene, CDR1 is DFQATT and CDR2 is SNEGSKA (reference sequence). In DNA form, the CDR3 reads TGCAGTGCTAGAGAGGGCAGGGAGATCACCGGGGAGCTGTTTTTT. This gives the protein CSAREGREITGELFF.

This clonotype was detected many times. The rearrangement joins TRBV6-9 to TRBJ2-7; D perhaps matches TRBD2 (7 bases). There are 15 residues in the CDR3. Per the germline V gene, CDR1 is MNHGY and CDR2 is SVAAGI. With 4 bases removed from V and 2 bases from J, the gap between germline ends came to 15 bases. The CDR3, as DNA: TGTGCCAGCAGTTCCCAAAAGGGGGGGCCCTACGAGCAGTACTTC. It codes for CASSSQKGGPYEQYF.